Listed here is a single T cell receptor beta chain. The data are from a study of blood T cell repertoires in COVID-19. Study details: Sources were T cells, B-cell-depleted T cells, or PBMCs; the material itself was cDNA or gDNA.

Original methodology: Amplification of reference gene primers provided the estimated nucleated cell counts. Clones were read by immunoSEQ multiplex PCR, and TCRdb kept only the in-frame ones, dropping some. Clonal size and the V and J genes are those of that table, whereas D and trimming came from the DNA. The profile shows 200,000 to 250,000 clones, roughly 83% of them singletons. This TCR was recovered from a woman between 50 and 59 years old with acute or convalescent COVID-19. Specimen: peripheral blood.

The CDR3 sequence: CATSDRGSYNSPLHF. The CDR3 bases are TGTGCCACCTCGGACAGGGGTTCCTATAATTCACCCCTCCACTTT. The genes are TRBV10-3 and TRBJ1-6, with 9 bases aligning to TRBD1. This CDR3 spans 15 amino acids. From germline, CDR1 is ENHRY and CDR2 SYGVKD. J was trimmed by 1 base and V by 10 bases; bases with no gene match: 5.